What follows describes a single T cell receptor (beta chain). Its antigen is currently not known. Base qualities are missing; no much larger clone stands one base away. Each donor gave one peripheral blood draw, roughly 120 mL on average, collected into heparinised tubes. A BD FACSAria II was used to sort naive, central memory, regulatory and stem cell-like memory CD4+ T cells with a panel that included CD45RO, CCR7, CD25, CD127, CD95 and CD27. All sorted populations exceeded 95% purity. PBMCs were isolated right away by Lymphoprep density gradient centrifugation and were stained directly, without culture. To minimize batch effects, samples were stained and sorted in pairs, one healthy donor with one patient per experiment. Deletion took 1 base off V and 1 base off J, with a span of 5 bases between the germline ends. Looking up the germline V gene (reference sequence) yields CDR1 GTSNPN and CDR2 SVGIG. Including the terminal cysteine and phenylalanine, the CDR3 comprises 13 residues. This entry keeps only the CDR3 DNA: 39 bases, framed from base 1.

The High Capacity cDNA Reverse Transcription Kit was used to reverse transcribe all of the isolated RNA, meaning that expressed TCRB transcripts were what got sequenced. Deep immunoSEQ sequencing was applied to naive, central memory and regulatory T cell samples, giving an average of roughly 3.5 million total reads per sample. Sorted cells were lysed in RLT buffer and RNA was extracted with DNase-treated RNeasy Micro or Mini kits, depending on cell number. Each cell subset was processed on its own to prevent cross-contamination, while patient and healthy donor samples were processed together. The immunoSEQ multiplex PCR was used to amplify TCRB sequences from cDNA, yielding 87-bp fragments that span the CDR3 region. Amplicons were sequenced on the Illumina HiSeq platform. The authors' pipeline ran thus. Synthetic template baselines were used to correct PCR bias computationally, reads within Hamming distance 2 were collapsed, and singletons that could not be merged were discarded. By aligning reads against IMGT, V, D and J genes, CDR3 length, and insertions or deletions at six rearrangement sites were assigned. Within each subset, clonotype counts were normalized to sorted cell number, and only after that were true diversity and Gini coefficients computed with the tcR R package. The overlap coefficient, calculated on TCRB nucleotide sequences, was used to measure repertoire sharing. Out-of-frame TCRB sequences from naive cells were analyzed to stand in for the pre-selection repertoire. Held by TCRdb, this immuneACCESS table contains in-frame sequences only and omits some clones. Under half of the omission traces to an unresolved V gene where checked; the cause of the rest is unknown. D and trimming were read from the DNA, whereas the V and J calls and clone size are those reported in that table. Across this sample there are hundreds of thousands of clones, with around an eighth seen only once. The top ten clones comprise around 0.04% of the sample.

The sample comes from a study of beta chain features in type 1 diabetes (dated by TCRdb to 2016 to 2018). A note on the overall study: Patients and healthy donors did not differ in mean age, gender distribution, total cell number or subset yield. A total of about 100,000,000 sorted cells were examined across all samples, and RNA yield correlated strongly with the number of cells per subset. Whereas all 28 donors provided naive and central memory subsets, regulatory and stem cell-like memory subsets were isolated from just 8 patients and about 8 healthy donors. In the study, recently diagnosed type 1 diabetes patients and matched healthy donors were compared on the TCRB repertoires of their sorted circulating CD4+ T cell subsets.

General study outcomes and caveats: Because the HLA sub-analyses included only small numbers of individuals, any influence of HLA type on TCRB rearrangement was left unresolved. At VDJ recombination sites, type 1 diabetes patients had fewer insertions and more deleted nucleotides, which implies abnormalities in thymic rearrangement. Because cDNA was sequenced instead of genomic DNA, activated cells with high expression could be over-represented, although the groups did not differ in activation or CD3 levels. The naive, central memory and regulatory TCRB repertoires appeared to resemble one another more closely among patients than among healthy donors. PCR may preferentially amplify shorter templates, but because patient and control samples were amplified and corrected together, any resulting skew would affect both groups equally. Type 1 diabetes patients showed a moderate but significant shortening of TCRB CDR3 length in all four CD4+ subsets.

The V gene is TRBV30 and the J gene is TRBJ1-3, with the D gene uncertain. Sequencing was performed on naive CD4+ T cells from blood. In light of the paper, this sample's cell subset or site label describes: true naive CD4+ T cells. The clonotype was recovered from a man between 18 and 29 years old with type 1 diabetes. The DNA is as follows: TGTGCCTGGAGTGCCTTTTCTGGAAACACCATATATTTT. This translates into CAWSAFSGNTIYF.